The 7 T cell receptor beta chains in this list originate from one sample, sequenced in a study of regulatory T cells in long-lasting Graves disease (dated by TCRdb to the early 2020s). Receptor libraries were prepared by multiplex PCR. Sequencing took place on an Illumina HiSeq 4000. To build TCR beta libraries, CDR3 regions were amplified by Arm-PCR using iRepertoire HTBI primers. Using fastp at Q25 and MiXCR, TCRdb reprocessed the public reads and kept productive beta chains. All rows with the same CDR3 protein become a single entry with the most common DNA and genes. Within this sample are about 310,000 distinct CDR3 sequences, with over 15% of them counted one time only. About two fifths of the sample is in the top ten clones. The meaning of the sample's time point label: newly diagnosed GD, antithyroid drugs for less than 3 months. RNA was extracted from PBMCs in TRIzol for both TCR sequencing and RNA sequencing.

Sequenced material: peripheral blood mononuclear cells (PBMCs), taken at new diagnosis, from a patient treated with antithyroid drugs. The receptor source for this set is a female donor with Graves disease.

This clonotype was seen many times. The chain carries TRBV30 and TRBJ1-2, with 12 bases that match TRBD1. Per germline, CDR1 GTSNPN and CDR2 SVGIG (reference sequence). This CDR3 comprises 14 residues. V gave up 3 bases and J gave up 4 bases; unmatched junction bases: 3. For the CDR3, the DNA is TGTGCCTGGAGCGGGACAGGGGGCATCTATGGCTACACCTTC. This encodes CAWSGTGGIYGYTF.

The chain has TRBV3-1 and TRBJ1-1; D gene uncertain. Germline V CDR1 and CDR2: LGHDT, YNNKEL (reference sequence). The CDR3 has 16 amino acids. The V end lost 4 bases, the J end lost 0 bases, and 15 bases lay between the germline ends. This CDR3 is CASSRVSPPLNTEAFF. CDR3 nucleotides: TGTGCCAGCAGCCGAGTGTCCCCACCCTTGAACACTGAAGCTTTCTTT.

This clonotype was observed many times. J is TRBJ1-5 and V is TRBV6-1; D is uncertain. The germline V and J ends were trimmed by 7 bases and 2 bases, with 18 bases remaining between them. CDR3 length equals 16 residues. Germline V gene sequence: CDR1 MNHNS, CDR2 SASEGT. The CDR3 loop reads CASTYTRTVGNQPQHF. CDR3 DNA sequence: TGTGCCAGCACCTACACCCGCACGGTTGGCAATCAGCCCCAGCATTTT.

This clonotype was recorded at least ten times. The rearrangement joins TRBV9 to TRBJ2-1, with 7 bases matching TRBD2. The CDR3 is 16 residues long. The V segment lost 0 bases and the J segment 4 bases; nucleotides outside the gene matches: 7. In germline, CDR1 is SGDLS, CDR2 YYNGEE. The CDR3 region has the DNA TGTGCCAGCAGCGTAGCGAGTAGCGGGTATTACAATGAGCAGTTCTTC. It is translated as CASSVASSGYYNEQFF.

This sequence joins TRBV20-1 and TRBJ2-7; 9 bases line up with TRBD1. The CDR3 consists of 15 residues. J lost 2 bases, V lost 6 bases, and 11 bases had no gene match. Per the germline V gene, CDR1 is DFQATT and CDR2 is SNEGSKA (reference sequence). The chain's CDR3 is CSANQPGQGTYEQYF. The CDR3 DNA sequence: TGCAGTGCCAACCAACCGGGACAGGGTACCTACGAGCAGTACTTC.

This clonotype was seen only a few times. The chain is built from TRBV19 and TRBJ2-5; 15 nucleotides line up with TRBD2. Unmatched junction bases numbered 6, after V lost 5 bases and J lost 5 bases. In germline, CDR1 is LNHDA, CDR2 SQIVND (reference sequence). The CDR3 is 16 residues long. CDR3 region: CASSHPGLAGGETQYF. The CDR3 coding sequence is TGTGCCAGTAGTCACCCGGGACTAGCGGGAGGCGAGACCCAGTACTTC.

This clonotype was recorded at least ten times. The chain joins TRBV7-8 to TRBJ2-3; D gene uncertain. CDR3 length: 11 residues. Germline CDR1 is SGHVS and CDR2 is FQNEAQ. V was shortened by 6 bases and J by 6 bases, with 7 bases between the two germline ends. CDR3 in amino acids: CASSITDTQYF. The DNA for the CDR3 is TGTGCCAGCAGTATTACTGATACGCAGTATTTT.